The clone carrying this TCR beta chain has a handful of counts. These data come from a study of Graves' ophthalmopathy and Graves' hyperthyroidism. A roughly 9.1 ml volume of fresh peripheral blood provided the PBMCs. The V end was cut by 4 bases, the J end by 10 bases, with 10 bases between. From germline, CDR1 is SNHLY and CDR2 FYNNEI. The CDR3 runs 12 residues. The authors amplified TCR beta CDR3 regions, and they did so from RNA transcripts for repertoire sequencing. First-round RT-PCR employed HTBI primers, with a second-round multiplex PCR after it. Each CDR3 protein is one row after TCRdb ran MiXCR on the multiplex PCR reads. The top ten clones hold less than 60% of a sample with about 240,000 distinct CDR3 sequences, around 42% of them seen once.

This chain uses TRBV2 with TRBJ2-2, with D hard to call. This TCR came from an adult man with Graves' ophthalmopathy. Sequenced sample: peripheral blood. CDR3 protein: CASSGWTEELFF. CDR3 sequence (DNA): TGTGCCAGCAGTGGCTGGACGGAGGAGCTGTTTTTT.